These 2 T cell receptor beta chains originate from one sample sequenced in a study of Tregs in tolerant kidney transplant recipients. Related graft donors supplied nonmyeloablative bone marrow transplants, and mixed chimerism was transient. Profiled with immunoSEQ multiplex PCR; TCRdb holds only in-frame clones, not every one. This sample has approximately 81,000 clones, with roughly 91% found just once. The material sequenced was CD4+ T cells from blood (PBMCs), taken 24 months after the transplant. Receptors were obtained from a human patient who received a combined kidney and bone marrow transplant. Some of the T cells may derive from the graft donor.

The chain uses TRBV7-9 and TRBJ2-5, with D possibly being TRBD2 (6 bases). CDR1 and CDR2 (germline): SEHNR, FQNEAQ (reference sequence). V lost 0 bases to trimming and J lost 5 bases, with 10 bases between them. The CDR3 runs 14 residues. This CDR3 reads CASSLAAGGETQYF. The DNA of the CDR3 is TGTGCCAGCAGCTTAGCAGCGGGTGGGGAGACCCAGTACTTC.

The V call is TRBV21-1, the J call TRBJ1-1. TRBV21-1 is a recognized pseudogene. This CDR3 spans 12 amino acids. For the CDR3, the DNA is TGTGCCAGCAGCAAAGCCCGGGTCGAAGCTTTCTTT. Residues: CASSKARVEAFF.